This record covers a single T cell receptor (beta chain). Its target is unknown. The identical CDR3 is also encoded by other nucleotide sequences in the sample. The CDR3 loop spans 14 amino acids. Trimming took 4 bases from V and 3 from J; bases not matched to a gene: 7. Germline CDR1 is SGHRS and CDR2 is YFSETQ. The data stem from a study of cytomegalovirus exposure and HLA in healthy donors. In the PCR, 60 Vbeta and 13 Jbeta primers were used. TCRdb's copy holds only in-frame clones and misses some; the assay was immunoSEQ multiplex PCR. The sample is made up of roughly 62,000 clones, and the top ten hold about 2.1% of it. General study points: According to reports, the classifier identified cytomegalovirus status with high specificity and sensitivity.

Donors likely had unrecorded immune exposures despite being nominally healthy when sampled. Source material: PBMCs. The sequence came from a young woman in good health and CMV-seronegative. This sequence joins TRBV5-1 and TRBJ2-7, with 7 bases identical to TRBD1. The CDR3 loop reads CASSISGTVYEQYF. DNA of the CDR3: TGCGCCAGCAGCATCTCCGGGACAGTCTACGAGCAGTACTTC.